The text below deals with one T cell receptor (beta chain). The ends lost 5 bases at V and 7 bases at J; junction bases unmatched: 10. This CDR3 is built from 14 residues. Germline values: CDR1 SGHVS, CDR2 FQNEAQ. The data are from a study of blood T cell repertoires in COVID-19. Study-wide background: Donors in the United States, Italy and Spain gave samples during acute or convalescent COVID-19. Nucleic acid was either cDNA or gDNA, and it came from T cells, B-cell-depleted T cells, or PBMCs.

Measured with immunoSEQ multiplex PCR; TCRdb has only the in-frame clones, and not every one. Of 120,000 to 150,000 clones listed, 79% are singletons. Sequencing was carried out using peripheral blood. This receptor was taken from a man aged 45-60 years with active or convalescent COVID-19. This rearrangement joins TRBV7-8 to TRBJ2-7; 8 bases are shared with TRBD1. CDR3 protein: CASSPRDRHLEQYF. DNA of the CDR3: TGTGCCAGCAGCCCCCGGGACAGGCACCTGGAGCAGTACTTC.